This TCR beta chain was documented in a study of early stage breast cancer tumors. The overall study: About 80% of the 16 invasive tumors were ER+, PR+ and HER2-. Among around twelve ER+/PR+/HER2- tumors, eight were ductal, four lobular. Findings and limits, study-wide: Most shared enriched TCRB sequences were commonly generated ones. Compared with adjacent normal breast, tumors showed 2 to 2.5-fold denser, more clonal T cells.

This clone was counted a few times. Its antigen remains unidentified. V lost 11 bases and J lost 1, with 14 bases in between. This CDR3 region has 13 residues. Per the germline V gene, CDR1 is PRHDT and CDR2 is FYEKMQ (reference sequence). The method was immunoSEQ multiplex PCR; TCRdb's version includes in-frame clones alone and lacks a portion of them. The sample contains tens of thousands of clones, approximately 80% of which appear only once. Material: blood. The sequence came from a person aged 30 to 40 with breast cancer. The chain is built from TRBV13 and TRBJ1-2; D possibly corresponds to TRBD1 (5 bases). The CDR3 loop is CAGGGRVNYGYTF. The CDR3 DNA reads TGTGCCGGCGGGGGTCGCGTTAACTATGGCTACACCTTC.